This T cell receptor beta chain appears in the sequencing data of a study of early T cells in non-severe SARS-CoV-2 infection. CDR3 length equals 14 residues. Trimming cost V 5 bases and J 3 bases, with 14 bases left between them. Germline V CDR1 and CDR2: MDHEN, SYDVKM. This clonotype appeared a few times. Tagging with unique molecular identifiers was applied to individual cDNA molecules. TCRdb fed the 5' RACE reads into MiXCR, producing one record per CDR3 protein. The sample has about 71,000 distinct CDR3 sequences, around 11% seen once. J is TRBJ2-7 and V is TRBV28; D remains unclear. The receptor was isolated from an adult who was a healthcare worker with PCR-confirmed SARS-CoV-2 infection or an uninfected control (not recorded which). This specimen consisted of whole blood, obtained at baseline. Written as DNA, the CDR3 is TGTGCCAGCAGTCTCTCCGGGTCCTTCTACGAGCAGTACTTC. Its translation: CASSLSGSFYEQYF.